Below are 11 T cell receptor beta chains sequenced from a single sample in a study of blood T cell repertoires in COVID-19. The repertoire was sequenced with immunoSEQ multiplex PCR; TCRdb's copy has only in-frame clones and lacks some. The sample contains some 260,000 clones, about 80% of which appear only once. Material: peripheral blood. The source is an elderly woman with acute or convalescent COVID-19.

The rearrangement joins TRBV12-3 or TRBV12-4 to TRBJ2-2; D not certain. The CDR3 extends over 11 amino acids. Trimming removed 5 bases from V and 6 bases from J, with 4 bases in between. The CDR3 DNA reads as TGTGCCAGCAGTCGGGCCGGGGAGCTGTTTTTT. Encoded protein: CASSRAGELFF.

The chain is built from TRBV7-9 and TRBJ2-3, with TRBD1 identical over 10 bases. CDR3 length equals 15 residues. V lost 5 bases, J lost 2 bases, and 4 bases stayed unmatched. Germline-derived CDR1 and CDR2 are SEHNR and FQNEAQ (reference sequence). CDR3 protein: CASSPGQGLTDTQYF. The CDR3, as DNA: TGTGCCAGCAGCCCGGGACAGGGGCTCACAGATACGCAGTATTTT.

A few counts support this clone. The genes are TRBV11-2 and TRBJ1-1; 7 nucleotides agree with TRBD1. The CDR3 covers 14 residues. V was clipped by 5 bases and J by 2 bases; unmatched bases: 5. From germline, CDR1 is SGHAT and CDR2 FQNNGV. CDR3 sequence reads: CASSPGTANTEAFF. CDR3 bases: TGTGCCAGCAGCCCCGGGACAGCAAACACTGAAGCTTTCTTT.

The chain recombines TRBV6-6 with TRBJ2-3; the D gene is possibly TRBD1 (5 bases). This CDR3 has 16 amino acids. Germline V gene lookup returns CDR1 MNHNY and CDR2 SVGAGI (reference sequence). Trimming stripped 10 bases from V and 8 bases from J, with 28 bases between. The CDR3 protein is CATLMMGRGSMGTQYF. In nucleotides, the CDR3 is TGTGCCACCCTAATGATGGGTAGGGGATCCATGGGTACGCAGTATTTT.

The rearrangement joins TRBV6-1 to TRBJ1-2; a weak D match, TRBD1 (6 bases). This CDR3 is 18 amino acids long. The V gene lost 3 bases and the J gene lost 2 bases, with 22 bases spanning the gap. The germline V gene encodes CDR1 MNHNS and CDR2 SASEGT. The CDR3 loop is CASSEFRDKVLTNYGYTF. CDR3 DNA: TGTGCCAGCAGTGAGTTCCGGGACAAGGTCCTTACCAACTATGGCTACACCTTC.

This chain connects TRBV12-5 to TRBJ1-2; D is unclear. The CDR3 consists of 21 residues. The V gene's germline CDR1 is LGHNT and CDR2 FRNRAP. V lost 3 bases, J lost 5 bases, and 34 bases lay in between. The CDR3 region is CASGFLLPQPLTVNEEYGYTF. The CDR3, as DNA: TGTGCTAGTGGTTTCCTTCTCCCGCAACCGCTAACCGTTAATGAGGAGTATGGCTACACCTTC.

The chain employs TRBV5-1 and TRBJ1-5, with a possible D match to TRBD1 (5 bases). Trimming took 4 bases from V and 5 from J, leaving 22 bases between them. CDR3 length: 17 residues. Germline CDR1 reads SGHRS; CDR2 reads YFSETQ. CDR3 DNA sequence: TGCGCCAGCAGCCCCGGGAGCGGGCGAGGGGCCGATCAGCCCCAGCATTTT. It specifies CASSPGSGRGADQPQHF.

This clone occurred a few times. In nucleotides, the CDR3 is TGTGCCAGCAGCCGGACCGGGACAGGGGTCTGGGAGACCCAGTACTTC. Its translation is CASSRTGTGVWETQYF. The chain recombines TRBV3-1 (or the pseudogene TRBV3-2) with TRBJ2-5; 10 nucleotides line up with TRBD1. With 4 bases clipped from V and 5 bases from J, the junction kept 10 bases outside the gene matches. CDR1 and CDR2 from the germline V gene are LGHDT and YNNKEL (reference sequence). The CDR3 runs to 16 residues.

The rearrangement links TRBV10-3 to TRBJ1-2; the match to TRBD1 covers 7 bases. Per the germline V gene, CDR1 is ENHRY and CDR2 is SYGVKD. J gave up 8 bases and V 3 bases, and 6 bases lay outside the gene matches. CDR3 length equals 13 residues. DNA for the CDR3: TGTGCCATCAGTGAAGACAGGGTAGGCGGCTACACCTTC. It yields the protein CAISEDRVGGYTF.

The chain links TRBV21-1 to TRBJ1-4; the DNA was not used to check the table's D call, TRBD1. TRBV21-1 is assigned pseudogene status. The CDR3 has 17 residues. The CDR3 DNA reads TGTGCCAGCAGCCCTCGTGGGACAGGGGGAAGAGGTGAAAAACTGTTTTTT. This gives the protein CASSPRGTGGRGEKLFF.

The chain links TRBV6-6 to TRBJ2-7; 10 bases are a match to TRBD1. The length of the CDR3 is 15 residues. The V segment lost 5 bases and the J segment 6 bases; nucleotides outside the gene matches: 10. Germline-derived CDR1 and CDR2 are MNHNY and SVGAGI (reference sequence). For the CDR3, the DNA is TGTGCCAGCAGTACCCCGGGACAGGGGTCCCGCGAGCAGTACTTC. Translation gives CASSTPGQGSREQYF.